Presented here are 17 T cell receptor beta chains from one specimen sequenced in a study of T-cell reconstitution after alpha-beta-depleted transplantation in children. Preparing the TCRbeta library involved the use of unique molecular identifiers. MiXCR, run by TCRdb on the PCR reads, gives a single entry per CDR3 protein. The sample consists of hundreds of thousands of distinct CDR3 sequences, approximately 17% of them appearing once. The sample in question was PBMCs, mostly from graft donor cells, obtained 360 days after TCRalphabeta/CD19-depleted stem cell transplant. These receptors were taken from a male patient between 2 and 10 years old who had a stem cell transplant for acute lymphoblastic leukemia, so the T cells may come from the graft donor.

This clonotype was picked up a small number of times. CDR3 sequence (DNA): TGTGCCAGCTCAGCACCACGCGGACTAGCGGGGGAAATGGGTGAGCAGTTCTTC. Translated: CASSAPRGLAGEMGEQFF. The rearrangement links TRBV27 to TRBJ2-1; 13 nucleotides line up with TRBD2. Germline loops: CDR1 MNHEY, CDR2 SMNVEV (reference sequence). Unmatched junction bases numbered 19, after V lost 8 bases and J lost 9 bases. The CDR3 extends over 18 amino acids.

Remarks on this clonotype: Its ends do not fully match the called genes, so a read error is possible. The chain recombines TRBV10-3 with TRBJ2-7; D possibly corresponds to TRBD1 (6 bases). The CDR3 contains 11 residues. Germline CDR1 reads ENHRY; CDR2 reads SYGVKD. The CDR3 sequence: CAISWTDELYF. The CDR3 DNA follows: TGTGCCATCAGTTGGACAGACGAGCTGTACTTC.

The V and J genes are TRBV4-3 and TRBJ2-1; D ambiguous. The germline gives CDR1 LGHNA, CDR2 YSLEER. With 4 bases removed from V and 6 bases from J, the gap between germline ends came to 19 bases. This CDR3 is built from 16 residues. The CDR3 loop reads CASSPSLQSTGNEQFF. The DNA for the CDR3 is TGCGCCAGCAGCCCCTCCTTACAATCTACGGGCAATGAGCAGTTCTTC.

This clonotype was seen more than once but under ten times. This chain connects TRBV12-3 or TRBV12-4 to TRBJ2-2; D might be TRBD1 (5 bases). The CDR3 has 13 residues. Trimming shortened V by 6 bases and J by 3 bases, and 8 bases separated the two germline ends. The CDR3 bases are TGTGCCAGCAGCGCAGGGTACACCGGGGAGCTGTTTTTT. Protein sequence: CASSAGYTGELFF.

This clonotype was picked up many times. The genes are TRBV14 and TRBJ2-7; D is ambiguous. The germline gives CDR1 SGHDN, CDR2 FVKESK. This CDR3 has 11 amino acids. V lost 3 bases to trimming and J lost 2 bases, with 2 bases between them. This CDR3 reads CASSQTYEQYF. The CDR3 nucleotides read TGTGCCAGCAGCCAGACCTACGAGCAGTACTTC. Full variable domain (outside the CDR3, taken from reference TRBV14 and TRBJ2-7): EAGVTQFPSHSVIEKGQTVTLRCDPISGHDNLYWYRRVMGKEIKFLLHFVKESKQDESGMPNNRFLAERTGGTYSTLKVQPAELEDSGVYFCASSQTYEQYFGPGTRLTVT.

This clonotype has a handful of counts. This chain joins TRBV20-1 and TRBJ1-4; 9 nucleotides align to TRBD1. Germline CDR1 reads DFQATT; CDR2 reads SNEGSKA (reference sequence). The CDR3 runs to 15 residues. V lost 0 bases, J lost 7 bases, and 6 bases stayed unmatched. CDR3 DNA: TGCAGTGCTAGAGATCACAGGGGGCCGAGTGAAAAACTGTTTTTT. Protein product: CSARDHRGPSEKLFF.

This clonotype was counted only a few times. The V and J genes are TRBV20-1 and TRBJ2-7; 7 nucleotides line up with TRBD1. Per the germline V gene, CDR1 is DFQATT and CDR2 is SNEGSKA (reference sequence). CDR3 length: 12 residues. V lost 3 bases, J lost 4 bases, and 3 bases stayed unmatched. The CDR3 bases are TGCAGTGCTAGTCACAGGGGTTACGAGCAGTACTTC. Translating it yields CSASHRGYEQYF.

The rearrangement links TRBV12-3 or TRBV12-4 to TRBJ2-1, with 8 positions matching TRBD2. This CDR3 has 15 residues. Unmatched junction bases numbered 11, after V lost 7 bases and J lost 6 bases. CDR3 sequence: CASNLRLAGINEQFF. In DNA form, the CDR3 reads TGTGCCAGCAATCTTAGGCTAGCGGGTATCAATGAGCAGTTCTTC.

J is TRBJ2-3 and V is TRBV7-6, with 11 nucleotides matching TRBD2. Germline assignment: CDR1 SGHVS and CDR2 FNYEAQ. V lost 8 bases to trimming and J lost 1 base; unmatched junction nucleotides: 2. The CDR3 is 14 amino acids. In nucleotides, the CDR3 is TGTGCCAGCTCTAGCGGGGGGCGCACAGATACGCAGTATTTT. Translating gives CASSSGGRTDTQYF.

The chain links TRBV11-2 to TRBJ2-7; a weak D match, TRBD2 (6 bases). Deletions cut 4 bases from V and 0 bases from J, with 13 bases between. Germline lookup yields CDR1 SGHAT and CDR2 FQNNGV. The CDR3 spans 15 residues. CDR3 DNA sequence: TGTGCCAGCAGCTCCTACCGGGGGTCCTCCTACGAGCAGTACTTC. Its translation is CASSSYRGSSYEQYF.

This clonotype showed up just a few times. This rearrangement joins TRBV10-3 to TRBJ2-7, with 8 bases that match TRBD2. Germline CDR1 reads ENHRY; CDR2 reads SYGVKD. The CDR3 is 17 residues long. The V segment lost 8 bases and the J segment 2 bases; nucleotides outside the gene matches: 17. As DNA, the CDR3 is TGTGCCATCGGACCCAGCGGGGGAGCCGCCTCAACCTACGAGCAGTACTTC. As protein: CAIGPSGGAASTYEQYF.

V gene TRBV4-3 combines with J gene TRBJ2-7, with a tentative D call TRBD1 (6 bases). V was cut by 1 base and J by 2 bases, with 12 bases left in between. This CDR3 spans 15 amino acids. Looked up from germline, CDR1 is LGHNA and CDR2 is YSLEER. CDR3 nucleotides: TGCGCCAGCAGCCAAGTGTGGGACATGACCTACGAGCAGTACTTC. It encodes CASSQVWDMTYEQYF.

The genes are TRBV14 and TRBJ1-4, with 9 positions matching TRBD1. Germline-derived CDR1 and CDR2 are SGHDN and FVKESK. This CDR3 spans 14 amino acids. V dropped 7 bases and J dropped 7; count of bases not matched to a gene: 7. This chain's CDR3 is CASKPQGAGEKLFF. CDR3 nucleotides: TGTGCCAGCAAGCCACAGGGGGCCGGTGAAAAACTGTTTTTT.

This sequence joins TRBV12-3 or TRBV12-4 and TRBJ2-3; TRBD1 matches at 7 bases. This CDR3 is built from 15 residues. Trimming took 6 bases from V and 1 from J; bases not matched to a gene: 7. The chain's CDR3 is CASRQNRGRTDTQYF. CDR3 DNA: TGTGCCAGCAGACAAAACAGGGGACGCACAGATACGCAGTATTTT.

This clonotype was found a few times. This chain links TRBV7-8 with TRBJ2-3, with 7 bases identical to TRBD2. The germline gives CDR1 SGHVS, CDR2 FQNEAQ. V shed 7 bases and J 11 bases; nucleotides not matched to a gene: 6. This CDR3 region has 11 residues. In DNA, the CDR3 is TGTGCCAGCACCCCTGGGGGGGAGCAGTATTTT. It encodes CASTPGGEQYF. The variable domain in full, completed from reference TRBV7-8 and TRBJ2-3, reads GAGVSQSPRYKVAKRGQDVALRCDPISGHVSLFWYQQALGQGPEFLTYFQNEAQLDKSGLPSDRFFAERPEGSVSTLKIQRTQQEDSAVYLCASTPGGEQYFGPGTRLTVL.

This clonotype was observed a handful of times. CDR3 region: CASSEVDRVSYEQYF. The DNA of the CDR3 is TGTGCCAGCAGTGAAGTGGACAGGGTCTCCTACGAGCAGTACTTC. V gene TRBV6-1 combines with J gene TRBJ2-7; 8 bases are shared with TRBD1. The V gene end was trimmed by 1 base and the J gene end by 0 bases; junction bases not matched to a gene: 2. The CDR3 is 15 residues long. Germline values: CDR1 MNHNS, CDR2 SASEGT.

This clonotype has only a few counts. V usage is TRBV12-3 or TRBV12-4 and J usage is TRBJ2-7; D is perhaps TRBD1 or TRBD2 (5 bases each). The CDR3 length is 14 residues. V lost 6 bases and J 4 bases, leaving 16 bases between the germline ends. The chain's CDR3 is CASRKSGPYYEQYF. The CDR3 DNA reads TGTGCCAGCAGGAAGTCGGGGCCTTATTACGAGCAGTACTTC.